This T cell receptor beta chain appears in the sequencing data of a study of blood T cell repertoires in COVID-19. Across the whole study: Specimens from acute and convalescent COVID-19 originated in the United States, Italy and Spain. T cells, B-cell-depleted T cells, or PBMCs supplied cDNA or gDNA.

Only a few counts were recorded for this clone. Germline V gives CDR1 MNHNS, CDR2 SASEGT. The CDR3 loop spans 16 amino acids. The junction had 13 bases not matched to a gene; V was cut back by 7 bases and J by 6 bases. This study enrolled people aged 18 to 89 from approximately 24 US geographic areas. Clones were read by immunoSEQ multiplex PCR, and TCRdb kept only the in-frame ones, dropping some. The repertoire holds more than 200,000 clones, with approximately 80% as singletons. The J gene is TRBJ1-5, the V gene TRBV6-1; 9 bases are shared with TRBD1. Specimen: PBMCs or T cells enriched from blood (not recorded which). This TCR came from a man between 60 and 75 years old who had recovered from COVID-19. CDR3 protein: CASIDQQGAQGQPQHF. The CDR3, as DNA: TGTGCCAGCATTGACCAACAGGGGGCGCAGGGTCAGCCCCAGCATTTT.